This T cell receptor beta chain came from a study of glioma-infiltrating T cells. The study's findings and limits: Only very few CDR3 sequences appeared in both tissue and blood.

V was cut by 2 bases and J by 5 bases, with 18 bases left in between. Germline CDR1 and CDR2: MNHEY and SVGEGT. The CDR3 spans 16 residues. The iRepertoire nested amplicon-rescue multiplex PCR amplified TCR alpha and beta CDR3s from RNA. TCRdb re-derived calls from the multiplex PCR reads in MiXCR, one entry per CDR3 protein. The profile covers about 99,000 distinct CDR3 sequences, with about 28% appearing a single time and 44% taken by the ten largest. Many counts were recorded for this clonotype. Its antigen remains unknown. This TCR was recovered from a human donor with low-grade glioma or glioblastoma, undergoing nonglioma brain surgery, or in good health (not recorded which). The sequencing input was glioma tissue, nonneoplastic brain tissue, or PBMCs (not recorded which). This chain uses TRBV6-2 or TRBV6-3 with TRBJ2-5; D assignment may be TRBD1 or TRBD2 (5 bases each). The DNA for the CDR3 is TGTGCCAGCAGTTACGACGACGGGGCACAGGAGGAGACCCAGTACTTC. This codes for CASSYDDGAQEETQYF.